The present entry profiles one T cell receptor beta chain with its context. Other DNA sequences in this specimen translate into the identical CDR3. TCRdb's copy holds only in-frame clones and misses some; the assay was immunoSEQ multiplex PCR. The repertoire includes about 2.4 million clones, 85% to 95% of them detected once, and roughly 0.15% sits in the top ten. This sample was taken from a study of shared clonotypes between healthy human individuals. CDR1 and CDR2 from the germline V gene are DFQATT and SNEGSKA (reference sequence). This CDR3 is 11 amino acids long. Trimming left V 4 bases short and J 1 base short, with 4 bases between.

Sequencing was performed on naive CD4+ T cells sorted from blood. As to subset: CD45RA+ positively selected. The TCR originated in a man aged 18-30 years in good health. V usage is TRBV20-1 and J usage is TRBJ2-5, with D unresolved. The CDR3 loop reads CSATPQETQYF. Here the CDR3 DNA reads TGCAGTGCTACACCCCAAGAGACCCAGTACTTC.